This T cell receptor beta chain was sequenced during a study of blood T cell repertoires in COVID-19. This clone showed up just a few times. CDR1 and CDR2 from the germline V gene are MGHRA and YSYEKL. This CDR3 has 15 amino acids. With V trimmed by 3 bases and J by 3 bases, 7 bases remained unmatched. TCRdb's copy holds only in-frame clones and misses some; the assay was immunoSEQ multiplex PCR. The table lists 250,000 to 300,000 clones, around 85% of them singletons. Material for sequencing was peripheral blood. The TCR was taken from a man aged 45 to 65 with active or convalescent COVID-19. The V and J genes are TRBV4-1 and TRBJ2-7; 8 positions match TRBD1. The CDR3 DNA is TGCGCCAGCAGCCAGGGTCCAGGGGGCGGCTACGAGCAGTACTTC. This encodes CASSQGPGGGYEQYF.